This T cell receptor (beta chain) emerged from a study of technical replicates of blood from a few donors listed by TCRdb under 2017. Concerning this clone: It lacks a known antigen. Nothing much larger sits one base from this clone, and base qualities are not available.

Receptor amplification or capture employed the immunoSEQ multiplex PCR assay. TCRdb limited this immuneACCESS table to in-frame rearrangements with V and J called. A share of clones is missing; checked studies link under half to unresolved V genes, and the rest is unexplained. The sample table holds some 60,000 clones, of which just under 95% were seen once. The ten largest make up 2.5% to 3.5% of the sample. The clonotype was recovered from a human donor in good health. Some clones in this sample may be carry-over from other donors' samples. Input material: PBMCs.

The CDR3 region has the sequence CASSYGGEVEKLFF. DNA sequence: TGTGCCAGCAGTTACGGTGGGGAGGTTGAAAAACTGTTTTTT. The chain couples TRBV6-5 to TRBJ1-4; no confident D gene assignment can be made. The CDR3 contains 14 residues, cysteine and phenylalanine counted. CDR3 DNA only is kept here, 42 bases in frame from base 1. In the germline V gene, CDR1 corresponds to MNHEY and CDR2 to SVGAGI. The junction shows trimming of 2 bases on V and 7 bases on J, plus 11 bases between the germline ends.